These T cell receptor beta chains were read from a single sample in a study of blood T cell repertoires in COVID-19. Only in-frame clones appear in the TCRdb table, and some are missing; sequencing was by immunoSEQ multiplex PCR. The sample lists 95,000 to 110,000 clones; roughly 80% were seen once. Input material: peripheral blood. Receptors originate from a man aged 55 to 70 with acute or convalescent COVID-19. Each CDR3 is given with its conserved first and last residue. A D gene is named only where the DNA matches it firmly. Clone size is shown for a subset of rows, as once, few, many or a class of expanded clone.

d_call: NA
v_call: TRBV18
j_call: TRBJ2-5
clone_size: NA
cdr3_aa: CASSPPSLQETQYF
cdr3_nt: TGTGCCAGCTCACCACCGAGTCTCCAAGAGACCCAGTACTTC

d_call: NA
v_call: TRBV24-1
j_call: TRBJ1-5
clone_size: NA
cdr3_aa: CATSDWQGVQPQHF
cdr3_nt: TGTGCCACCAGTGATTGGCAGGGCGTTCAGCCCCAGCATTTT

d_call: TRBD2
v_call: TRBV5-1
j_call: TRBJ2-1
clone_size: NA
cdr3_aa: CASSKTSGGANEQFF
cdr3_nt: TGCGCCAGCAGCAAGACTAGCGGGGGGGCCAATGAGCAGTTCTTC

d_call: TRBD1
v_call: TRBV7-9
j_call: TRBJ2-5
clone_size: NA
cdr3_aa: CASSFRQGGETQYF
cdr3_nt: TGTGCCAGCAGCTTTCGACAGGGGGGAGAGACCCAGTACTTC

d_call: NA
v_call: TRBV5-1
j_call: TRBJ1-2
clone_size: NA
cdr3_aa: CASSLQGQLDYGYTF
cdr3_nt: TGCGCCAGCAGCCTGCAGGGACAACTGGACTATGGCTACACCTTC

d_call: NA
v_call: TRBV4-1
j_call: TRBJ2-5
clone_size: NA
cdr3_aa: CASSQEQGGTQYF
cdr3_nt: TGCGCCAGCAGCCAAGAGCAGGGTGGGACCCAGTACTTC

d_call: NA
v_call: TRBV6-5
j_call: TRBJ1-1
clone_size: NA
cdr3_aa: CASSYGQKAFF
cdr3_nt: TGTGCCAGCAGTTACGGTCAGAAAGCTTTCTTT

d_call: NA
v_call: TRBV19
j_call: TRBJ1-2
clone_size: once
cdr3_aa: CASSITGYSYGYTF
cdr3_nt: TGTGCCAGTAGTATAACGGGGTACAGCTATGGCTACACCTTC

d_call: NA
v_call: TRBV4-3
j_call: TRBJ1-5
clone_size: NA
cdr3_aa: CASSQDMTGRSNQPQHF
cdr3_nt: TGCGCCAGCAGCCAGGATATGACAGGAAGAAGCAATCAGCCCCAGCATTTT

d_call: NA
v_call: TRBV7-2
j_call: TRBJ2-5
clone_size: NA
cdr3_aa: CASSFWAARGETQYF
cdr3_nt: TGTGCCAGCAGCTTCTGGGCAGCCAGAGGGGAGACCCAGTACTTC

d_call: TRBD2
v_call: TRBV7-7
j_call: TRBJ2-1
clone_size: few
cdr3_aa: CASSQGVGLAGEQFF
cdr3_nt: TGTGCTAGCAGCCAGGGTGTTGGACTAGCGGGGGAGCAGTTCTTC

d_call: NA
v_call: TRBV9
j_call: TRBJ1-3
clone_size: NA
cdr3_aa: CASSVDRFSGNTIYF
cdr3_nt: TGTGCCAGCAGCGTAGACAGGTTTTCTGGAAACACCATATATTTT

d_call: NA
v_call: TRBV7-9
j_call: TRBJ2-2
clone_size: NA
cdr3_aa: CASSLGVSTGELFF
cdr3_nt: TGTGCCAGCAGCTTAGGTGTGAGCACCGGGGAGCTGTTTTTT

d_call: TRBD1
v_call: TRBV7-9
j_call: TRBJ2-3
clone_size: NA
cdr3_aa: CASSLRGTGKSTDTQYF
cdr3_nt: TGTGCCAGCAGCTTACGCGGGACAGGGAAGAGCACAGATACGCAGTATTTT

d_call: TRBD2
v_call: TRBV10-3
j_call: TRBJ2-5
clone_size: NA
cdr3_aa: CAIGPGSGSQETQYF
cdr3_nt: TGTGCCATCGGCCCGGGTAGCGGGAGCCAAGAGACCCAGTACTTC

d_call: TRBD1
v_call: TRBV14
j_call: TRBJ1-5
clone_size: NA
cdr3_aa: CASSRTGQPQHF
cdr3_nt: TGTGCCAGCAGCCGGACAGGCCAGCCCCAGCATTTT

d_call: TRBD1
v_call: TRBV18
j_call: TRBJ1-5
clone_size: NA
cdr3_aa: CASSPTGEVQPQHF
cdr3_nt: TGTGCCAGCTCACCGACAGGGGAGGTTCAGCCCCAGCATTTT